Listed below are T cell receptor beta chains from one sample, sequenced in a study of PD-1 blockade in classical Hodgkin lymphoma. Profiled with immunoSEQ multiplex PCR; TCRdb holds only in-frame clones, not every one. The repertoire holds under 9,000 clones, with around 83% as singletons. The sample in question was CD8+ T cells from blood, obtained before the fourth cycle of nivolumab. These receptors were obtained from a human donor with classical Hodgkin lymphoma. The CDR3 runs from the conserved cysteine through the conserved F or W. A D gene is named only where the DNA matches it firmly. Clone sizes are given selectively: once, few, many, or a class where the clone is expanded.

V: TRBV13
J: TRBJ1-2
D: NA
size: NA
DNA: TGTGCCAGCAGCTTAGAGAGGGTTACGGGGATATCATATGGCTACACCTTC
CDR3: CASSLERVTGISYGYTF

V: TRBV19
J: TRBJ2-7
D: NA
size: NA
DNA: TGTGCCAGTAGCCCTATGACAGACCTCTATGACGAGCAGTACTTC
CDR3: CASSPMTDLYDEQYF

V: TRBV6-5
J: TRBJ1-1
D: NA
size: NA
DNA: TGTGCCAGCAGTTCCTTCTTCCCAGGATTGGGCACTGAAGCTTTCTTT
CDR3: CASSSFFPGLGTEAFF

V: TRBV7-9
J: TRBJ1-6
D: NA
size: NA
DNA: TGTGCCAGCAGCTCAGGGACGCCACCCCTCCACTTT
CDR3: CASSSGTPPLHF

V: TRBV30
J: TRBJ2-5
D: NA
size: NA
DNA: TGTGCCTGGAGTTACAGCTACCAAGAGACCCAGTACTTC
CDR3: CAWSYSYQETQYF

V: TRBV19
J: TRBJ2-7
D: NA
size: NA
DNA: TGTGCCAGTAGTACTGCCACCCTGTACGAGCAGTACTTC
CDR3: CASSTATLYEQYF

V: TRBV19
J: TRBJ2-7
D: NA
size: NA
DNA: TGTGCCAGTAGTGAAGGGGGGGCGGACGAGCAGTACTTC
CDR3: CASSEGGADEQYF

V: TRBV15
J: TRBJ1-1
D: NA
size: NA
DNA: TGTGCCACCAGCGGGAACGAGGAGAACACTGAAGCTTTCTTT
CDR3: CATSGNEENTEAFF

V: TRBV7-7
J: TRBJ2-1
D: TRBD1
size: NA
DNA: TGTGCCAGCAGCTTCCGACAGGGCAGTGAGCAGTTCTTC
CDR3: CASSFRQGSEQFF

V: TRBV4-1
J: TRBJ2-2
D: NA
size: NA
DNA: TGCGCCAGCAGCCAAGATATGGGACTCACCGGGGAGCTGTTTTTT
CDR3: CASSQDMGLTGELFF

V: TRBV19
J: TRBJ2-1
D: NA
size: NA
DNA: TGTGCCACCTCCGGCTACAATGAGCAGTTCTTC
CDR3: CATSGYNEQFF

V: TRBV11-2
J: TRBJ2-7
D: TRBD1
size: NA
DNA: TGTGCCAGCGCCGGGACAGGGAACTACGAGCAGTACTTC
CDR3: CASAGTGNYEQYF

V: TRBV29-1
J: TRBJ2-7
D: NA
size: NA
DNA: TGCAGCGTGCAGAGCACACTCTACGAGCAGTACTTC
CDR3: CSVQSTLYEQYF

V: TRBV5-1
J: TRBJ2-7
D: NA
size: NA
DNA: TGCGCCAGCAGCTTAGTAGAGGAGCGCGAGCAGTACTTC
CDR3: CASSLVEEREQYF

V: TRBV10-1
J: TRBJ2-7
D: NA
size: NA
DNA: TGCGCCAGGGCCCCCCCTGGGACGTCGGGGTCCTACGAGCAGTACTTC
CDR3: CARAPPGTSGSYEQYF

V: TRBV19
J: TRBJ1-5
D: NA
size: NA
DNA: TGTGCCAGTAGCCTCAATAGCAATCAGCCCCAGCATTTT
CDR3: CASSLNSNQPQHF

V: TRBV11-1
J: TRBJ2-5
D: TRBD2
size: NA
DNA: TGTGCCAGCAGCGACCCGGGACTAGCGGGGGGAGAGACCCAGTACTTC
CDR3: CASSDPGLAGGETQYF

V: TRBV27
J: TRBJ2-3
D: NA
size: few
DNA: TGTGCCAGCAGTTTAGGCCTTCTCACAGATACGCAGTATTTT
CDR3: CASSLGLLTDTQYF

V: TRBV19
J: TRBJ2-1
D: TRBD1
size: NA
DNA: TGTGCCAGTAGTATCACAGGGGGTGGTGAGCAGTTCTTC
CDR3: CASSITGGGEQFF

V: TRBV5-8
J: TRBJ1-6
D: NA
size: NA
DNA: TGTGCCAGCAGCGGCGACAGGAGCTCCTATAATTCACCCCTCCACTTT
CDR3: CASSGDRSSYNSPLHF

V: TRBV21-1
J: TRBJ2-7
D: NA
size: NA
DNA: TGTGCCAGCAGCAATAAGGACAACTACGAGCAGTACTTC
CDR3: CASSNKDNYEQYF

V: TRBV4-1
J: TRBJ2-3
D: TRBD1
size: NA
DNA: TGCGCCAGCAGCCAAGTGAGGGGGCCAACAGATACGCAGTATTTT
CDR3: CASSQVRGPTDTQYF

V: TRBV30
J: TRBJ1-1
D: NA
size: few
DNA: TGTGCCTGGAGGACCGGCAGCGGGAACACTGAAGCTTTCTTT
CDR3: CAWRTGSGNTEAFF